This T cell receptor beta chain is from a study of T cells in Graves' hyperthyroidism and ophthalmopathy. Points from the study as a whole: Blood also showed most of the thyroid clonotypes that were expanded above 0.001.

Amplification of TCR beta CDR3 regions used RNA as the template. HTBI primers were used for first-round RT-PCR of the TCR CDR3. TCRdb reprocessed the multiplex PCR reads with MiXCR, giving one entry per CDR3 protein. The data show some 600,000 distinct CDR3 sequences, 14% seen once. Exclusion followed for patients with uncontrolled infection, other autoimmune disease, pregnancy or lactation. First hyperthyroidism diagnosis is when the blood sample was obtained, before any ophthalmopathy symptoms. This clonotype has at least ten counts. Its specificity is unknown. The sequenced sample was blood. This clonotype originated in a woman in her twenties or thirties with Graves' hyperthyroidism that later progressed to Graves' ophthalmopathy.

This CDR3 reads CASSEIIDTQIHQPQHF. DNA of the CDR3: TGTGCCAGCAGTGAAATTATTGACACCCAGATACATCAGCCCCAGCATTTT. V usage is TRBV6-1 and J usage is TRBJ1-5; D uncertain. This CDR3 has 17 amino acids. Looked up from germline, CDR1 is MNHNS and CDR2 is SASEGT. The V gene lost 2 bases and the J gene lost 5 bases, with 19 bases spanning the gap.